The 4 T cell receptor beta chains given below trace back to one sample, sequenced in a study of CXCR3-negative and CXCR3-positive naive CD8 T cells. TRB cDNA libraries were made by UMI-labeled 5' RACE. Each CDR3 protein gets one entry in TCRdb, which reprocessed the 5' RACE reads and gives no DNA. Recorded for this sample: over 70,000 distinct CDR3 sequences. Sequencing was done on a sample of naive CXCR3- CD8+ T cells from blood. The subset here: CD45RO-CCR7+CD27+CD95- naive CD8+ T cells lacking CXCR3 (TNR3-). The receptors derive from a human donor in good health. Some clones in this sample may be carry-over from other donors' samples.

The rearrangement uses TRBV7-9 and TRBJ2-3; TCRdb outputs TRBD1, but without DNA this stays unchecked. The CDR3 totals 17 residues. Germline CDR1 and CDR2: SEHNR and FQNEAQ (reference sequence). This CDR3 is CASTYPSTAIITDTQYF. The complete variable domain, with remaining parts taken from reference TRBV7-9 and TRBJ2-3, reads DTGVSQNPRHKITKRGQNVTFRCDPISEHNRLYWYRQTLGQGPEFLTYFQNEAQLEKSRLLSDRFSAERPKGSFSTLEIQRTEQGDSAMYLCASTYPSTAIITDTQYFGPGTRLTVL.

The CDR3 reads CASSQEEWSREWYF. The gene calls are TRBV3-1 and TRBJ2-7; TCRdb designates TRBD2, a call that cannot be tested without DNA. This CDR3 is 14 amino acids long. The germline V gene has CDR1 LGHDT and CDR2 YNNKEL (reference sequence).

The chain uses TRBV27 and TRBJ2-7; lacking DNA, the TRBD2 call made by TCRdb goes unchecked. Germline CDR1 MNHEY, CDR2 SMNVEV (reference sequence). The CDR3 consists of 14 residues. The CDR3 is CASQTSGNYYEQYF.

The V gene is TRBV12-3 or TRBV12-4, the J gene TRBJ1-2; the TRBD1 assignment by TCRdb is unverifiable without DNA. The CDR3 spans 11 residues. The CDR3 protein is CASGGWSGYTF.